Listed here are 25 T cell receptor beta chains from one sample, sequenced in a study of blood T cell repertoires in COVID-19. Data came from immunoSEQ multiplex PCR; TCRdb stores just in-frame clones and leaves some out. Here the sample spans about 220,000 clones, 86% being singletons. Material: PBMCs or T cells enriched from blood (not recorded which). All receptors come from a woman between 35 and 50 years old with acute COVID-19.

The CDR3 DNA sequence: TGTGCCAGCAGCCAAAAAGCCTTAGGGGGAGGGACTGAAGCTTTCTTT. This sequence encodes CASSQKALGGGTEAFF. V and J are TRBV3-1 (or the pseudogene TRBV3-2) and TRBJ1-1; a possible D gene is TRBD1 (6 bases). Trimming removed 2 bases at V and 5 bases at J, with 18 bases between. The CDR3 is 16 amino acids. From germline, CDR1 is LGHDT and CDR2 YNNKEL (reference sequence).

The chain employs TRBV7-9 and TRBJ1-1; D remains unclear. With 6 bases removed from V and 6 bases from J, the gap between germline ends came to 20 bases. The germline CDR1 and CDR2 sequences are SEHNR and FQNEAQ (reference sequence). The CDR3 has 15 residues. The CDR3 nucleotides read TGTGCCAGCAGATCTACTCGTCCCCGAGGCGCTGAAGCTTTCTTT. As protein: CASRSTRPRGAEAFF.

A few counts support this clone. This chain joins TRBV13 and TRBJ1-1; a possible D gene is TRBD1 (5 bases). There are 16 residues in the CDR3. Germline loops: CDR1 PRHDT, CDR2 FYEKMQ (reference sequence). V lost 6 bases to trimming and J lost 0 bases, with 17 bases between them. CDR3 bases: TGTGCCAGCAGGCGTACAGGTACCCCAATGAACACTGAAGCTTTCTTT. It translates to CASRRTGTPMNTEAFF. The full variable domain, rest sourced from reference TRBV13 and TRBJ1-1, is AAGVIQSPRHLIKEKRETATLKCYPIPRHDTVYWYQQGPGQDPQFLISFYEKMQSDKGSIPDRFSAQQFSDYHSELNMSSLELGDSALYFCASRRTGTPMNTEAFFGQGTRLTVV.

The chain recombines TRBV7-2 with TRBJ1-2; TRBD1 agrees at 10 bases. V gave up 3 bases and J gave up 8 bases; unmatched junction bases: 15. The CDR3 contains 17 residues. Germline loops: CDR1 SGHTA, CDR2 FQGNSA. CDR3 nucleotide sequence: TGTGCCAGCAGCTTCCTATCCTTGACAGGGGGCGCGAGCGGCTACACCTTC. Its translation: CASSFLSLTGGASGYTF.

This clone came up once. The chain uses TRBV6-5 and TRBJ2-1; maybe TRBD2 (6 bases). Trimming removed 7 bases from V and 7 bases from J, with 8 bases in between. In germline, CDR1 is MNHEY, CDR2 SVGAGI. The CDR3 runs 11 residues. This chain's CDR3 is CASIGGNEQFF. CDR3 DNA sequence: TGTGCCAGCATTGGGGGGAATGAGCAGTTCTTC.

The chain is built from TRBV6-5 and TRBJ1-2; D uncertain. Germline-derived CDR1 and CDR2 are MNHEY and SVGAGI. Trimming removed 0 bases from V and 8 bases from J, with 10 bases in between. The CDR3 sequence is 13 residues long. The DNA for the CDR3 is TGTGCCAGCAGTTACTCCCGACAAGGCGGCTACACCTTC. Translation gives CASSYSRQGGYTF.

The chain uses TRBV15 and TRBJ2-2; TRBD1 matches 9 bases. This CDR3 has 16 residues. CDR1 LNHNV and CDR2 YYDKDF come from the germline V gene (reference sequence). The V segment lost 2 bases and the J segment 4 bases; nucleotides outside the gene matches: 5. CDR3 loop: CATSRPGTGFTGELFF. The CDR3 coding sequence is TGTGCCACCAGCAGACCCGGGACAGGGTTCACCGGGGAGCTGTTTTTT.

The gene calls are TRBV4-1 and TRBJ1-5; TRBD1 matches 8 bases. This CDR3 contains 14 residues. The germline V gene encodes CDR1 MGHRA and CDR2 YSYEKL. V gave up 3 bases and J gave up 9 bases; unmatched junction bases: 7. This CDR3 is CASSQDREGWPQHF. The CDR3 region has the DNA TGCGCCAGCAGCCAGGACAGGGAAGGTTGGCCCCAGCATTTT.

The V call is TRBV19, the J call TRBJ1-1, with unresolved D. CDR3 length: 13 residues. Germline V CDR1 and CDR2: LNHDA, SQIVND (reference sequence). The V gene lost 1 base and the J gene lost 1 base, with 4 bases spanning the gap. The CDR3 region has the DNA TGTGCCAGTAGTATAGTTAGGAACACTGAAGCTTTCTTT. It encodes CASSIVRNTEAFF.

V is TRBV6-5 and J is TRBJ2-3, with 7 bases identical to TRBD1. V lost 6 bases and J lost 2; bases outside the gene matches: 5. The V gene's germline CDR1 is MNHEY and CDR2 SVGAGI. This CDR3 spans 14 amino acids. CDR3 in DNA: TGTGCCAGCAGACGCGGACAGGCCACAGATACGCAGTATTTT. The encoded protein is CASRRGQATDTQYF.

V and J are TRBV2 and TRBJ1-1; possibly TRBD1 for D (6 bases). The CDR3 spans 14 residues. Germline CDR1 SNHLY, CDR2 FYNNEI. Trimming cost V 3 bases and J 4 bases, with 12 bases left between them. In DNA, the CDR3 is TGTGCCAGCAGTGATTGGCAGGGGATCACTGAAGCTTTCTTT. Protein sequence: CASSDWQGITEAFF.

V usage is TRBV7-8 and J usage is TRBJ1-5, with D unclear. The ends were cut back, 2 bases at V and 7 bases at J, with 9 bases in the middle. The CDR3 has 13 amino acids. The germline CDR1 and CDR2 sequences are SGHVS and FQNEAQ. Here the CDR3 reads CASSLKGAQPQHF. CDR3 nucleotide sequence: TGTGCCAGCAGCTTAAAGGGAGCCCAGCCCCAGCATTTT.

The chain recombines TRBV19 with TRBJ1-3, with TRBD1 as a possible D gene (5 bases). V gave up 2 bases and J gave up 4 bases, with 9 bases separating them. In germline, CDR1 is LNHDA, CDR2 SQIVND (reference sequence). The CDR3 loop spans 14 amino acids. For the CDR3, the DNA is TGTGCCAGTAGTATATGGGGCATCGGAAACACCATATATTTT. As protein: CASSIWGIGNTIYF.

The chain combines TRBV24-1 with TRBJ2-3, with D possibly matching TRBD2 (6 bases). CDR1 and CDR2 (germline): KGHDR, SFDVKD. V was shortened by 0 bases and J by 0 bases, with 15 bases between the two germline ends. The CDR3 loop spans 18 amino acids. In DNA form, the CDR3 reads TGTGCCACCAGTGATTTGGTTTCTGGCGGGGAAAGCACAGATACGCAGTATTTT. Its translation: CATSDLVSGGESTDTQYF.

The CDR3 DNA is TGTGCCAGTAGTATTACTAATAGCAATCAGCCCCAGCATTTT. This gives the protein CASSITNSNQPQHF. The J gene is TRBJ1-5, the V gene TRBV19; D is unclear. The CDR3 has 14 amino acids. V was clipped by 3 bases and J by 0 bases, with 6 bases between them. The germline V gene has CDR1 LNHDA and CDR2 SQIVND (reference sequence).

The chain is built from TRBV18 and TRBJ2-2; 7 nucleotides align to TRBD1. V gave up 3 bases and J gave up 0 bases; unmatched junction bases: 1. The CDR3 extends over 15 amino acids. Per germline, CDR1 KGHSH and CDR2 LQKENI. The DNA of the CDR3 is TGTGCCAGCTCACCTGACAGGGCGAACACCGGGGAGCTGTTTTTT. As protein: CASSPDRANTGELFF.

V and J are TRBV10-2 and TRBJ2-1; TRBD1 matches 10 bases. Per germline, CDR1 WSHSY and CDR2 SAAADI. This CDR3 comprises 15 residues. The V segment lost 7 bases and the J segment 6 bases; nucleotides outside the gene matches: 9. CDR3 sequence: CASTAGTGALNEQFF. In DNA form, the CDR3 reads TGCGCCAGCACCGCCGGGACAGGGGCACTCAATGAGCAGTTCTTC.

The gene calls are TRBV7-2 and TRBJ2-1, with 11 positions matching TRBD2. The length of the CDR3 is 16 residues. Per the germline V gene, CDR1 is SGHTA and CDR2 is FQGNSA. V trimming: 0 bases; J trimming: 8 bases; junction bases outside the gene matches: 6. The CDR3 DNA is TGTGCCAGCAGCTTAGCGGGACTAGCGGTGGTTGATGAGCAGTTCTTC. It is translated as CASSLAGLAVVDEQFF.

The chain has TRBV7-2 and TRBJ1-1; TRBD1 might be the D (6 bases). Trimming pared 3 bases from V and 1 base from J, leaving 12 bases between. The germline V gene has CDR1 SGHTA and CDR2 FQGNSA. The CDR3 consists of 15 residues. The CDR3 DNA follows: TGTGCCAGCAGCTTTACCTCGACAGGGAACACTGAAGCTTTCTTT. It translates to CASSFTSTGNTEAFF. Complete variable domain (other parts from reference TRBV7-2 and TRBJ1-1): GAGVSQSPSNKVTEKGKDVELRCDPISGHTALYWYRQSLGQGLEFLIYFQGNSAPDKSGLPSDRFSAERTGGSVSTLTIQRTQQEDSAVYLCASSFTSTGNTEAFFGQGTRLTVV.

The chain joins TRBV14 to TRBJ1-1; the match to TRBD1 covers 7 bases. The CDR3 is 12 amino acids. V trimming: 4 bases; J trimming: 11 bases; junction bases outside the gene matches: 7. Germline V CDR1 and CDR2: SGHDN, FVKESK. DNA for the CDR3: TGTGCCAGCAGCCCGAAGGGGGCGCGGGCTTTCTTT. Translating it yields CASSPKGARAFF.

The CDR3 reads CASGLLAGGNEQFF. The CDR3 bases are TGTGCTAGTGGTTTATTAGCGGGAGGGAATGAGCAGTTCTTC. The chain has TRBV12-5 and TRBJ2-1, with 11 bases lining up with TRBD2. Germline V gives CDR1 LGHNT, CDR2 FRNRAP. CDR3 length equals 14 residues. V lost 3 bases and J lost 7; bases outside the gene matches: 2. Using reference TRBV12-5 and TRBJ2-1 for the parts outside the CDR3, the full variable domain is DARVTQTPRHKVTEMGQEVTMRCQPILGHNTVFWYRQTMMQGLELLAYFRNRAPLDDSGMPKDRFSAEMPDATLATLKIQPSEPRDSAVYFCASGLLAGGNEQFFGPGTRLTVL.

The V and J genes are TRBV5-1 and TRBJ1-5, with D possibly matching TRBD1 (6 bases). The CDR3 loop spans 15 amino acids. Germline V gene sequence: CDR1 SGHRS, CDR2 YFSETQ. Trimming cost V 4 bases and J 5 bases, with 16 bases left between them. For the CDR3, the DNA is TGCGCCAGCAGCCCACTCCCAGGGGCCGATCAGCCCCAGCATTTT. This sequence encodes CASSPLPGADQPQHF.

This chain links TRBV5-4 with TRBJ1-6; 7 positions match TRBD1. The CDR3 covers 15 residues. V shed 4 bases, J shed 7 bases, and the junction held 8 bases outside the gene matches. The germline V gene has CDR1 SGHNT and CDR2 YYREEE (reference sequence). CDR3 sequence (DNA): TGTGCCAGCAGCCTAGGGGACAGTCAGAATTCACCCCTCCACTTT. It yields the protein CASSLGDSQNSPLHF.

V usage is TRBV7-6 and J usage is TRBJ2-1, with 9 bases identical to TRBD2. CDR1 and CDR2 from the germline V gene are SGHVS and FNYEAQ. V was pared by 3 bases and J by 7 bases, with 4 bases of the junction left unmatched. This CDR3 has 14 residues. CDR3 nucleotide sequence: TGTGCCAGCAGCTTGAGCGGGGGGCGGAATGAGCAGTTCTTC. Translating it yields CASSLSGGRNEQFF.

The rearrangement uses TRBV2 and TRBJ2-5; TRBD2 agrees at 8 bases. The V gene's germline CDR1 is SNHLY and CDR2 FYNNEI. The ends lost 10 bases at V and 3 bases at J; junction bases unmatched: 7. This CDR3 spans 13 amino acids. The CDR3 loop reads CATDGGEKETQYF. In DNA form, the CDR3 reads TGTGCCACCGACGGGGGGGAGAAAGAGACCCAGTACTTC.